The 30 T cell receptor beta chains reported below all come from one sample, sequenced in a study of blood T cells in healthy people across ages. A sample-barcoded 5' primer and a J-beta primer mix were used in a second PCR of about 7 to 12 cycles. One entry per CDR3 protein results from TCRdb running MiXCR on the 5' RACE reads. This table holds around 1.7 million distinct CDR3 sequences, 28% found once. The sequenced material came from blood. These receptors came from a woman aged 30 to 39 in good health.

The chain joins TRBV2 to TRBJ2-5, with D unclear. The V end lost 8 bases, the J end lost 5 bases, and 9 bases lay between the germline ends. Germline CDR1 SNHLY, CDR2 FYNNEI. The CDR3 is 11 amino acids. The DNA for the CDR3 is TGTGCCAGCGGGCCTCCTGAGACCCAGTACTTC. It specifies CASGPPETQYF. Drawing the rest from reference TRBV2 and TRBJ2-5, the complete variable domain is EPEVTQTPSHQVTQMGQEVILRCVPISNHLYFYWYRQILGQKVEFLVSFYNNEISEKSEIFDDQFSVERPDGSNFTLKIRSTKLEDSAMYFCASGPPETQYFGPGTRLLVL.

The CDR3 reads CAISDRGSGNSNEQFF. The CDR3 DNA is TGTGCCATCAGTGACCGGGGTAGCGGGAACTCCAATGAGCAGTTCTTC. The rearrangement joins TRBV10-3 to TRBJ2-1; 8 positions match TRBD2. Germline CDR1 and CDR2: ENHRY and SYGVKD. This CDR3 comprises 16 residues. V lost 3 bases and J lost 6; bases outside the gene matches: 10.

The rearrangement links TRBV5-1 to TRBJ2-3; a weak D match, TRBD1 (5 bases). The length of the CDR3 is 15 residues. V shed 5 bases and J shed 1 base, with 14 bases lying between them. Germline CDR1 is SGHRS and CDR2 is YFSETQ. CDR3: CASRQNIGGTDTQYF. In DNA, the CDR3 is TGCGCCAGCAGACAGAATATAGGGGGCACAGATACGCAGTATTTT.

The chain combines TRBV4-1 with TRBJ2-7; 8 nucleotides line up with TRBD1. Germline CDR1 and CDR2: MGHRA and YSYEKL. The CDR3 has 14 amino acids. Losses at the gene ends were 0 bases for V and 3 bases for J; bases not matched to a gene: 1. DNA of the CDR3: TGCGCCAGCAGCCAAGAGACAGGGGTCTACGAGCAGTACTTC. It yields the protein CASSQETGVYEQYF.

This chain uses TRBV5-5 with TRBJ2-3; D possibly matches TRBD1 or TRBD2 (6 bases each). From germline, CDR1 is SGHKS and CDR2 YYEKEE (reference sequence). The length of the CDR3 is 14 residues. V was clipped by 7 bases and J by 10 bases, with 22 bases between them. The CDR3 DNA reads TGTGCCAGCTCCCCCCCGGGGGCCGCCGATCCGCAGTATTTT. It encodes CASSPPGAADPQYF.

This clonotype was picked up a small number of times. The chain carries TRBV27 and TRBJ1-6; TRBD1 might be the D (6 bases). The CDR3 is 15 residues long. V gave up 3 bases and J gave up 5 bases, with 11 bases separating them. The V gene's germline CDR1 is MNHEY and CDR2 SMNVEV (reference sequence). The CDR3: CASSFLQGNNSPLHF. The CDR3 DNA follows: TGTGCCAGCAGTTTTCTGCAGGGGAATAATTCACCCCTCCACTTT.

Many counts were recorded for this clonotype. This sequence joins TRBV20-1 and TRBJ2-7; D call uncertain. The V end lost 0 bases, the J end lost 4 bases, and 7 bases lay between the germline ends. The length of the CDR3 is 12 residues. The germline CDR1 and CDR2 sequences are DFQATT and SNEGSKA (reference sequence). The CDR3 sequence: CSARDVGYEQYF. The CDR3 bases are TGCAGTGCTAGAGATGTAGGTTACGAGCAGTACTTC.

In this sample, this clonotype turned up a few times. As DNA, the CDR3 is TGTGCCAGCGGGGCTCATGGACAGGGGGTAGGGGAGACCCAGTACTTC. It translates to CASGAHGQGVGETQYF. The chain links TRBV25-1 to TRBJ2-5; 10 positions agree with TRBD1. Germline-derived CDR1 and CDR2 are MGHDK and SYGVNS. V trimming: 8 bases; J trimming: 5 bases; junction bases outside the gene matches: 14. The CDR3 contains 16 residues.

This chain uses TRBV7-6 with TRBJ1-4; D is unresolved. CDR1 and CDR2 (germline): SGHVS, FNYEAQ. V dropped 3 bases and J dropped 0 bases, with 14 bases sitting between them. The CDR3 has 17 amino acids. CDR3 loop: CASSFRGPLATNEKLFF. CDR3 nucleotide sequence: TGTGCCAGCAGCTTTCGAGGGCCCCTTGCAACTAATGAAAAACTGTTTTTT.

The rearrangement uses TRBV20-1 and TRBJ2-7; possibly TRBD1 for D (6 bases). The CDR3 is made up of 12 amino acids. Trimming cost V 6 bases and J 5 bases, with 14 bases left between them. Germline loops: CDR1 DFQATT, CDR2 SNEGSKA (reference sequence). CDR3: CSATRTDDEQYF. Written as DNA, the CDR3 is TGCAGTGCGACCCGGACAGACGACGAGCAGTACTTC.

This clonotype was observed a few times. V usage is TRBV6-5 and J usage is TRBJ1-5; TRBD1 matches 7 bases. V lost 5 bases, J lost 7 bases, and 8 bases stayed unmatched. There are 14 residues in the CDR3. Germline V CDR1 and CDR2: MNHEY, SVGAGI. CDR3 sequence: CASSKTGRSQPQHF. Here the CDR3 DNA reads TGTGCCAGCAGTAAGACAGGGAGAAGCCAGCCCCAGCATTTT.

This clonotype turned up a few times. This chain uses TRBV20-1 with TRBJ2-1, with 10 bases aligning to TRBD2. The J segment lost 5 bases and the V segment lost 2 bases, leaving 9 bases of the junction unmatched. Germline-derived CDR1 and CDR2 are DFQATT and SNEGSKA (reference sequence). This CDR3 comprises 16 residues. For the CDR3, the DNA is TGCAGTGCTAGATCCTACACTAGCGGGAATAACAATGAGCAGTTCTTC. Protein product: CSARSYTSGNNNEQFF.

This clonotype has more than one count but fewer than ten. This sequence joins TRBV6-4 and TRBJ2-2; perhaps TRBD2 as D (6 bases). The CDR3 runs to 13 residues. Germline CDR1 is MRHNA and CDR2 is SNTAGT. Trimming pared 9 bases from V and 2 bases from J, leaving 10 bases between. Here the CDR3 reads CASRGLNTGELFF. The CDR3 nucleotides read TGTGCCAGTCGGGGACTCAACACCGGGGAGCTGTTTTTT.

This clonotype was detected only a few times. This rearrangement joins TRBV10-3 to TRBJ2-1; TRBD2 matches 12 bases. The CDR3 runs to 17 residues. The germline gives CDR1 ENHRY, CDR2 SYGVKD. Trimming removed 0 bases from V and 4 bases from J; junction bases left unmatched: 4. The CDR3 DNA reads TGTGCCATCAGTGAGTCTGGGACTAGCGGGCTATACAATGAGCAGTTCTTC. It codes for CAISESGTSGLYNEQFF.

The chain employs TRBV7-2 and TRBJ1-2, with D tentatively TRBD1 (5 bases). The CDR3 contains 14 residues. Germline values: CDR1 SGHTA, CDR2 FQGNSA. Trimming cost V 11 bases and J 4 bases, with 20 bases left between them. The CDR3: CAGTRGDGPYGYTF. As DNA, the CDR3 is TGTGCCGGTACCCGGGGGGACGGGCCCTATGGCTACACCTTC.

The table lists this clonotype with a few counts. The V call is TRBV2, the J call TRBJ2-1, with a possible D match to TRBD2 (5 bases). Germline-derived CDR1 and CDR2 are SNHLY and FYNNEI. V was clipped by 6 bases and J by 0 bases, with 9 bases between them. The CDR3 loop spans 14 amino acids. The DNA for the CDR3 is TGTGCCAGCAGGGACTTAAGCTCCTACAATGAGCAGTTCTTC. Protein product: CASRDLSSYNEQFF. Full variable domain (missing parts from reference TRBV2 and TRBJ2-1): EPEVTQTPSHQVTQMGQEVILRCVPISNHLYFYWYRQILGQKVEFLVSFYNNEISEKSEIFDDQFSVERPDGSNFTLKIRSTKLEDSAMYFCASRDLSSYNEQFFGPGTRLTVL.

The V call is TRBV4-2, the J call TRBJ2-7; D unclear. CDR3 length: 13 residues. Trimming took off 2 bases at V and 4 bases at J, with 9 bases between the two ends. Germline V gene lookup returns CDR1 LGHNA and CDR2 YNFKEQ. CDR3 DNA sequence: TGTGCCAGCAGCCAATACAGCAATTACGAGCAGTACTTC. It codes for CASSQYSNYEQYF.

This clonotype appeared a few times. The V gene is TRBV7-2, the J gene TRBJ2-6, with D possibly TRBD1 on 7 matching bases. Trimming stripped 6 bases from V and 6 bases from J, with 15 bases between. The CDR3 spans 15 residues. Germline CDR1 reads SGHTA; CDR2 reads FQGNSA. The CDR3 spells CASRRDRLTANVLTF. CDR3 bases: TGTGCCAGCAGGCGGGACAGACTGACGGCCAACGTCCTGACTTTC.

This clonotype was seen more than once but under ten times. This chain uses TRBV20-1 with TRBJ2-2, with D unclear. The germline gives CDR1 DFQATT, CDR2 SNEGSKA (reference sequence). The CDR3 covers 15 residues. V gave up 0 bases and J gave up 4 bases, with 12 bases separating them. The CDR3 DNA reads TGCAGTGCTAGAGAGCCGGGCCATTCCACCGGGGAGCTGTTTTTT. Residues: CSAREPGHSTGELFF.

J is TRBJ2-1 and V is TRBV5-1; D is unclear. The V and J ends lost 6 bases and 4 bases respectively, with 14 bases between them. Germline assignment: CDR1 SGHRS and CDR2 YFSETQ. The CDR3 has 14 residues. The CDR3 nucleotides read TGCGCCAGCACGAATAGCAGCTTTTACAATGAGCAGTTCTTC. Translation gives CASTNSSFYNEQFF.

The chain links TRBV5-1 to TRBJ2-3; TRBD2 agrees at 9 bases. V lost 0 bases, J lost 8 bases, and 7 bases stayed unmatched. The CDR3 sequence is 15 residues long. Germline CDR1 SGHRS, CDR2 YFSETQ. The CDR3 nucleotides read TGCGCCAGCAGCTTGGATCTAGCGGGGCCCGCTACGCAGTATTTT. Translated, it gives CASSLDLAGPATQYF.

This clonotype appeared a few times. V gene TRBV11-2 combines with J gene TRBJ2-4; D is possibly TRBD2 (5 bases). Trimming shortened V by 7 bases and J by 0 bases, and 7 bases separated the two germline ends. Germline V gene lookup returns CDR1 SGHAT and CDR2 FQNNGV. The length of the CDR3 is 13 residues. CDR3 nucleotide sequence: TGTGCCAGCATAGGACTAGCCAAAAACATTCAGTACTTC. Encoded protein: CASIGLAKNIQYF.

This clonotype was recorded at least ten times. At one boundary the junction diverges from the germline segment, which might be a read error. This rearrangement joins TRBV6-5 to TRBJ1-2; the match to TRBD1 covers 7 bases. Germline assignment: CDR1 MNHEY and CDR2 SVGAGI. CDR3 size: 14 residues. CDR3 loop: CASSYSGGRYGYTF. DNA of the CDR3: TGTGCCAGCAGCTACTCAGGGGGACGATATGGCTACACCTTC.

This clonotype was observed a handful of times. The chain couples TRBV5-1 to TRBJ2-5; TRBD2 aligns across 9 bases. Judging by the DNA end, TRBJ2-7 fits better; the J call may be wrong. Germline V gives CDR1 SGHRS, CDR2 YFSETQ. This CDR3 is 15 amino acids long. The CDR3 nucleotides read TGCGCCAGCAGCGCCCCGGGACTAGCTTTTGTCGAGCAGTACTTC. It specifies CASSAPGLAFVEQYF.

This clonotype was seen a single time. The CDR3 does not close with the conserved phenylalanine or tryptophan, likely indicating a read error. V usage is TRBV20-1 and J usage is TRBJ2-5; D is perhaps TRBD1 (5 bases). Trimming pared 0 bases from V and 2 bases from J, leaving 13 bases between. Per the germline V gene, CDR1 is DFQATT and CDR2 is SNEGSKA (reference sequence). The CDR3 is made up of 15 amino acids. CDR3 protein: CSARDRTRSQETQYC. CDR3 DNA sequence: TGCAGTGCTAGAGATAGGACAAGATCTCAAGAGACCCAGTACTGC.

V gene TRBV20-1 combines with J gene TRBJ1-6, with TRBD1 matching 10 bases. Trimming removed 0 bases from V and 7 bases from J; junction bases left unmatched: 3. The V gene's germline CDR1 is DFQATT and CDR2 SNEGSKA (reference sequence). CDR3 length: 15 amino acids. This CDR3 reads CSARDRTGGNSPLHF. For the CDR3, the DNA is TGCAGTGCTAGAGACCGGACAGGGGGAAATTCACCCCTCCACTTT.

The CDR3 sequence is CSVILDFGTQYF. CDR3 DNA: TGCAGCGTTATCTTAGATTTCGGGACCCAGTACTTC. V is TRBV29-1 and J is TRBJ2-5; no reliable D call. Trimming left V 5 bases short and J 7 bases short, with 14 bases between. This CDR3 region has 12 residues. Germline-derived CDR1 and CDR2 are SQVTM and ANQGSEA.

This chain links TRBV20-1 with TRBJ1-1; perhaps TRBD1 as D (6 bases). Per the germline V gene, CDR1 is DFQATT and CDR2 is SNEGSKA (reference sequence). V was trimmed by 7 bases and J by 11 bases, leaving 17 bases between them. The CDR3 extends over 11 amino acids. The CDR3 DNA sequence: TGCAGTGTTACCCAGGGGCTCGGGGCTTTCTTT. It translates to CSVTQGLGAFF.

This clonotype appeared many times. The chain carries TRBV7-9 and TRBJ2-5; D may be TRBD1 or TRBD2 (7 bases each). Germline V gene data show CDR1 as SEHNR and CDR2 as FQNEAQ (reference sequence). The CDR3 runs 15 residues. V was pared by 5 bases and J by 5 bases, with 18 bases between. The CDR3 reads CASSAPTGRGETQYF. CDR3 DNA: TGTGCCAGCAGCGCACCGACAGGGCGGGGGGAGACCCAGTACTTC.

The chain employs TRBV12-3 or TRBV12-4 and TRBJ2-7; D perhaps matches TRBD2 (6 bases). Deletions cut 2 bases from V and 2 bases from J, with 13 bases between. The CDR3 runs to 15 residues. CDR3 nucleotide sequence: TGTGCCAGCAGTTTAAGTAGCGGACTGACCTACGAGCAGTACTTC. Encoded protein: CASSLSSGLTYEQYF.